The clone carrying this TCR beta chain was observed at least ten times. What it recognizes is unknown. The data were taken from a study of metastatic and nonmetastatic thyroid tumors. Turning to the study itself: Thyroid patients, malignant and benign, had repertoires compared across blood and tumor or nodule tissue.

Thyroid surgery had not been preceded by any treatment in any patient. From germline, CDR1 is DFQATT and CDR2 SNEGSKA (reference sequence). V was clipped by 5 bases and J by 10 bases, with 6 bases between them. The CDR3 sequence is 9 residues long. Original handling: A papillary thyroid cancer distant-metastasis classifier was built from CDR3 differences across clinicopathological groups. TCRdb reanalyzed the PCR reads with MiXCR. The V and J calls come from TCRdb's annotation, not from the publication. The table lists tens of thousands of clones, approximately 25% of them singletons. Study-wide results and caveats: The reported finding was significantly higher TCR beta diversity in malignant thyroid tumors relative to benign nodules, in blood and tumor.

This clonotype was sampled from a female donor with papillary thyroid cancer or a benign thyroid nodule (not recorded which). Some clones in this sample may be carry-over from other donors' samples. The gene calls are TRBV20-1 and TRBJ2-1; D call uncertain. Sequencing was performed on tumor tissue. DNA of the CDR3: TGCAGTGCTTCTCGGGAGCAGTTCTTC. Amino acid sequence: CSASREQFF.